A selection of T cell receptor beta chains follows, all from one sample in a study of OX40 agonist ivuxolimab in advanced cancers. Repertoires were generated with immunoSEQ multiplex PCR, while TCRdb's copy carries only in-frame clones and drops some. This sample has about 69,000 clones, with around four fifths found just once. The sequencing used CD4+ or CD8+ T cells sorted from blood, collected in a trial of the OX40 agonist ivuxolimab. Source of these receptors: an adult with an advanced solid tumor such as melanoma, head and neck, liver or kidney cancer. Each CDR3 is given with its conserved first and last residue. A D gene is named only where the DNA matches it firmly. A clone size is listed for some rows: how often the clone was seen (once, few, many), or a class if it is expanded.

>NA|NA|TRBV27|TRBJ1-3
TGTGCCAGCTCTCTTGACTGGGGAAACACCATATATTTT
CASSLDWGNTIYF
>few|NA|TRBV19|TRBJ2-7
TGTGCCAGTAGTACGGGGACCTCCTACGAGCAGTACTTC
CASSTGTSYEQYF
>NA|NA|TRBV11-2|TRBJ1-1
TGTGCCAGCAGCCTCGCGGGAGTTAGGGACACTGAAGCTTTCTTT
CASSLAGVRDTEAFF
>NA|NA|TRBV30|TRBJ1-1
TGTGCCTGGAGTGTGGGAGTTAACACTGAAGCTTTCTTT
CAWSVGVNTEAFF
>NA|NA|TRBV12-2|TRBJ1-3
TGTGCAAGTCGCTTGGGGGATCCTGGAAACACCATATATTTT
CASRLGDPGNTIYF
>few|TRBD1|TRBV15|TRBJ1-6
TGTGCCACCAGCAGAGGACAGGGAACCTATAATTCACCCCTCCACTTT
CATSRGQGTYNSPLHF
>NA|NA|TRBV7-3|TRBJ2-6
TGTGCCAGCAGCTTAACCGGGACGGGGGCCAACGTCCTGACTTTC
CASSLTGTGANVLTF
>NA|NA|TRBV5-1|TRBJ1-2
TGCGCCAGCAGCTTGGGGACGGGAAGCTATGGCTACACCTTC
CASSLGTGSYGYTF
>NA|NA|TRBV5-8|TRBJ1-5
TGTGCCAGCAGCTTGGCCGGGGCAACCGTTCAGCCCCAGCATTTT
CASSLAGATVQPQHF
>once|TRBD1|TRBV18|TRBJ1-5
TGTGCCAGCTCCCACGGACAGGATAGGAATCAGCCCCAGCATTTT
CASSHGQDRNQPQHF
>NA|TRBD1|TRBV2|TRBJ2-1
TGTGCCAGCATCGCTAGCAGGGGGTACAATGAGCAGTTCTTC
CASIASRGYNEQFF
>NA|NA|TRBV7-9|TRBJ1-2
TGTGCCAGCAGCTTGGAAGAGCGGACTGGCTACACCTTC
CASSLEERTGYTF
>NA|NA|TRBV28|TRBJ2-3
TGTGCCAGCAGCCTTGTTAAGAACAACAAATACCATACGCAGTATTTT
CASSLVKNNKYHTQYF
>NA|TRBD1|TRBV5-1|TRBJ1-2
TGCGCCAGCGGAACCCAACAGGGGTCAGGGTATGGCTACACCTTC
CASGTQQGSGYGYTF
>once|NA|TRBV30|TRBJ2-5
TGTGCCTGGACGGCAGGGGCTGGCCAAGAGACCCAGTACTTC
CAWTAGAGQETQYF
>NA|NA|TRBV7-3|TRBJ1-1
TGTGCCAGCAGCTCGGGACAGAACACTGAAGCTTTCTTT
CASSSGQNTEAFF
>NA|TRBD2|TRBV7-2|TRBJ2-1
TGTGCCAGCAGCTTAGGCCTAGCGGGAAGCTCTAATGAGCAGTTCTTC
CASSLGLAGSSNEQFF
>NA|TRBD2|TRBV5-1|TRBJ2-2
TGCGCCAGCAGCTGGACTAGCGGGAGTAGCACCGGGGAGCTGTTTTTT
CASSWTSGSSTGELFF
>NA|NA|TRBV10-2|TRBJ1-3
TGCGCCACCAGCCCCCAGTCTGGAAACACCATATATTTT
CATSPQSGNTIYF
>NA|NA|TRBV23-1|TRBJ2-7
TGCGCCAGCAGTCAATTAGGGGCACCCTCCTACGAGCAGTACTTC
CASSQLGAPSYEQYF
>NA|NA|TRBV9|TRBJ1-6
TGTGCCAGCCAGGGGTCTTATAATTCACCCCTCCACTTT
CASQGSYNSPLHF
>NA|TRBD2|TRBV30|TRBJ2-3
TGTGCCTGGAGTATAGGACTAGCGAGCACAGATACGCAGTATTTT
CAWSIGLASTDTQYF
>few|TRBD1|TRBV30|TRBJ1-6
TGTGCCTGGAGCGGGACAGGGGGGATTTCACCCCTCCACTTT
CAWSGTGGISPLHF
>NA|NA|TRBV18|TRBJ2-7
TGTGCCAGCTCCCCCGGACGGTTTCGGGAGCAGTACTTC
CASSPGRFREQYF
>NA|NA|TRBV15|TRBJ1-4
TGTGCCACCAGCAGAGACCGGGTCGATGAAAAACTGTTTTTT
CATSRDRVDEKLFF
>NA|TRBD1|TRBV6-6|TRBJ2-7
TGTGCCAGCCGAACCGCGGGGACAGGGGGCAACGAGCAGTACTTC
CASRTAGTGGNEQYF
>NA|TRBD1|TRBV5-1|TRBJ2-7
TGCGCCAGCTCGCCGGGACAGGGAGGCTACGTGCAGTACTTC
CASSPGQGGYVQYF
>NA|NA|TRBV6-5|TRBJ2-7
TGTGCCAGCAGTTACGCGAGCAAGTGGGCCTACGAGCAGTACTTC
CASSYASKWAYEQYF
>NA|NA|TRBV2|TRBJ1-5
TGTGCCAGCGCGGTGGGGCCTCAGGGGCATCAGCCCCAGCATTTT
CASAVGPQGHQPQHF
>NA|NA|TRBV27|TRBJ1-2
TGTGCCAGCAGTTCAGACTCAACAGTAGGCTACACCTTC
CASSSDSTVGYTF
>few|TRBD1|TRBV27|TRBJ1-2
TGTGCCAGCAGTTTGAAAGGGGGACAGACCCTGGGGGTTTATGGCTACACCTTC
CASSLKGGQTLGVYGYTF
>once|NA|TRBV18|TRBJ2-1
TGTGCCAGCTCACCCAAAGGCAATGAGCAGTTCTTC
CASSPKGNEQFF
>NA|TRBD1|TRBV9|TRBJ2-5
TGTGCCAGCAGCGCACAGACAGGGGGTTTCAGAGAGACCCAGTACTTC
CASSAQTGGFRETQYF
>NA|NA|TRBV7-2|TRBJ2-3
TGTGCCAGCAGCTTAGGGACAAGCACAGATACGCAGTATTTT
CASSLGTSTDTQYF
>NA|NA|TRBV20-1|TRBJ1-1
TGCAGTGCTAGACCTACTGAAGCTTTCTTT
CSARPTEAFF
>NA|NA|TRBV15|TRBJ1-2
TGTGCCACCAGCAGAGAGCGAGGGGTCAACTATGGCTACACCTTC
CATSRERGVNYGYTF
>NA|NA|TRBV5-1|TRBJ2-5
TGCGCCAGCAGCCTCGGCGCCACGACGGTCCAAGAGACCCAGTACTTC
CASSLGATTVQETQYF
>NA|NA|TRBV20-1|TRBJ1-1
TGCAGTGCTCCCCGGGGCACTGAAGCTTTCTTT
CSAPRGTEAFF
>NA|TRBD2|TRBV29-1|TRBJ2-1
TGCAGCCCCCTGATCCCTTTTACGGGGACTAGCGGGAGTTGCCGCTCCTACAATGAGCAGTTCTTC
CSPLIPFTGTSGSCRSYNEQFF
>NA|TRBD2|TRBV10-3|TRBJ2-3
TGTGCCATCAGCCTGACTAGCGGGATAGATACGCAGTATTTT
CAISLTSGIDTQYF
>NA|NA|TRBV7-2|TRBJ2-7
TGTGCCAGCAGCTTAACGTGGCAGTCCTACGAGCAGTACTTC
CASSLTWQSYEQYF
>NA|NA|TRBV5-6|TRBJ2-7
TGTGCCAGCAGCTTGTCGGGACGTACCTACGAGCAGTACTTC
CASSLSGRTYEQYF
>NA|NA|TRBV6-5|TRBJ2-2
TGTGCCAGCAGATCGGGCCAGGGAACCGGGGAGCTGTTTTTT
CASRSGQGTGELFF
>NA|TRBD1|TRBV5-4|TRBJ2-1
TGTGCCAGCAGCTTGTCCGGACAGGTGAGGGGGAATGAGCAGTTCTTC
CASSLSGQVRGNEQFF
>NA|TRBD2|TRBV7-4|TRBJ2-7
TGTGCCAGCAGCCCAAGGACTAGCGGAGCTTACGAGCAGTACTTC
CASSPRTSGAYEQYF
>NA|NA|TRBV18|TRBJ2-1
TGTGCCAGCTCACCATCGGCAGGGGATTCCAATGAGCAGTTCTTC
CASSPSAGDSNEQFF
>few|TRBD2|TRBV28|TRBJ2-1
TGTGCCAGCAGTCCTATAATGGGACTAGCGGGAGGCAATGAGCAGTTCTTC
CASSPIMGLAGGNEQFF
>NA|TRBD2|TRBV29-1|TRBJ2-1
TGCAGCGTTGAAGGGGGGACTAGCGGATCCTACAATGAGCAGTTCTTC
CSVEGGTSGSYNEQFF
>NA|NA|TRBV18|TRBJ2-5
TGTGCCAGCTCACCAATCGGGCCGCCGGGGGAGACCCAGTACTTC
CASSPIGPPGETQYF
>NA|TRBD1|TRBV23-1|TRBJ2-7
TGCGCCAGCTTGTTTGGGACAGCTTACTACGAGCAGTACTTC
CASLFGTAYYEQYF
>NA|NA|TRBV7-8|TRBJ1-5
TGTGCCAGCAGCGAACCGGAATACAATCAGCCCCAGCATTTT
CASSEPEYNQPQHF
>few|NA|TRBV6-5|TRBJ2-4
TGTGCCAGCCGGCGGGAAGCCAAAAACATTCAGTACTTC
CASRREAKNIQYF
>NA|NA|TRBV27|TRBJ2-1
TGTGCCAGCAGTTTATCCCTGGCGGGTGAGGGGACCTACAATGAGCAGTTCTTC
CASSLSLAGEGTYNEQFF